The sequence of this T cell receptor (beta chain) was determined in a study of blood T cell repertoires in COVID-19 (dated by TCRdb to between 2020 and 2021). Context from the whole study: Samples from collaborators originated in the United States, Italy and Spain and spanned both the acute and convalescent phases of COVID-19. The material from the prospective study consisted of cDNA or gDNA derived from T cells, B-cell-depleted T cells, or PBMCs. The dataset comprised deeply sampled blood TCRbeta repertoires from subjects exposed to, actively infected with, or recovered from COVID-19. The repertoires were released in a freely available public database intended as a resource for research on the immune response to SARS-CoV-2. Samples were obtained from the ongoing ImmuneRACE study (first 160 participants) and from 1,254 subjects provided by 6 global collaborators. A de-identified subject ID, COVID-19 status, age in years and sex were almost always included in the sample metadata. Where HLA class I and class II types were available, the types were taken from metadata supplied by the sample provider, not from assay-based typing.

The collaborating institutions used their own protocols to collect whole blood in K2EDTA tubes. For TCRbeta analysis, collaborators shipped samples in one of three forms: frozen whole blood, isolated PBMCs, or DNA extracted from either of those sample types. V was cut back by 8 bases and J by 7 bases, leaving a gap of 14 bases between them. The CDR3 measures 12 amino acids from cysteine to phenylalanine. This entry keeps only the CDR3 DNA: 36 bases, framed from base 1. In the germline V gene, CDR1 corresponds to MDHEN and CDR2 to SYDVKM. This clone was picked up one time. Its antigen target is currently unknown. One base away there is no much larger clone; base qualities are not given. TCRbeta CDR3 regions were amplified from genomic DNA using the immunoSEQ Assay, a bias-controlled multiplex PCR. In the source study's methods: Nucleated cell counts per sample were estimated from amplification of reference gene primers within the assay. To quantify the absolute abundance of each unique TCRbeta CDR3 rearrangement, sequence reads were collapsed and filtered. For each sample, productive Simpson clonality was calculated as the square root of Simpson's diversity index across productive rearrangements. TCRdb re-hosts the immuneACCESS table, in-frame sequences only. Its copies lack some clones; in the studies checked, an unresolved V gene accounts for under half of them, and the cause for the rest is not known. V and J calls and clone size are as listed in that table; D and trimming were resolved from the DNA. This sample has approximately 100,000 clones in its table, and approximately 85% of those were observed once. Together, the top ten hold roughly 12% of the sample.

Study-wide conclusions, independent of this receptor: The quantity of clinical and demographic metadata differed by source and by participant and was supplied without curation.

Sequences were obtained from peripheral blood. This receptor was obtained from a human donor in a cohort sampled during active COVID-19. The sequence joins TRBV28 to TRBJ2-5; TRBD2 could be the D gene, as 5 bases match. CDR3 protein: CASGSGFGTQYF. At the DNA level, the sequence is TGTGCCAGCGGAAGCGGATTTGGGACCCAGTACTTC.